This TCR beta chain derives from a study of blood T cell repertoires in COVID-19. Authors' methods: Estimates of nucleated cell counts were drawn from the amplification of reference gene primers. Assay: immunoSEQ multiplex PCR; the TCRdb copy retains only in-frame clones and omits some. V and J calls and clone size are as listed in that table; D and trimming were resolved from the DNA. The table shows some 220,000 clones, with about 79% occurring only once. In germline, CDR1 is KGHSH, CDR2 LQKENI. The ends were cut back, 3 bases at V and 2 bases at J, with 7 bases in the middle. The length of the CDR3 is 13 residues. Participants reported their clinical history, and cohort assignment relied on those reports.

J is TRBJ1-1 and V is TRBV18, with unresolved D. The sequencing sample was made of PBMCs or T cells enriched from blood (not recorded which). The TCR sequence derives from a woman aged 40 to 50 with acute COVID-19. This CDR3 is CASSPEANTEAFF. The CDR3, as DNA: TGTGCCAGCTCACCGGAGGCCAACACTGAAGCTTTCTTT.